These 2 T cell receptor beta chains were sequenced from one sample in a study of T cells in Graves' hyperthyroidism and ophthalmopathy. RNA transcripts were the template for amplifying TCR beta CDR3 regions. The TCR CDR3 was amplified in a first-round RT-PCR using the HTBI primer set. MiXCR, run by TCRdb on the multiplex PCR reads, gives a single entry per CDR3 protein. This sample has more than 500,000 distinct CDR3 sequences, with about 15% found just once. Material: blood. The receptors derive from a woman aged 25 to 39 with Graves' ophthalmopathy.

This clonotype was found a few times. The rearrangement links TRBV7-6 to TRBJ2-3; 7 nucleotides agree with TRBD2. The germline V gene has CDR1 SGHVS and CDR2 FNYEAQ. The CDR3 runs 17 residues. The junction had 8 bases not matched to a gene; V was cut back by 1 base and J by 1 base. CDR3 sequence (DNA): TGTGCCAGCAGCTTAGGCGGGAGTTTATGGGGCACAGATACGCAGTATTTT. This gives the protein CASSLGGSLWGTDTQYF.

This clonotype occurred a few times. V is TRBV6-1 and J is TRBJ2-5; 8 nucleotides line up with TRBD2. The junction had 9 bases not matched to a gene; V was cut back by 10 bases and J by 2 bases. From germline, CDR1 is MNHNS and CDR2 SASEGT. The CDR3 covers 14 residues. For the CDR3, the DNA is TGTGCCACCCGGGAGGGACACCTACAAGAGACCCAGTACTTC. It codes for CATREGHLQETQYF.